The text below deals with one TCR beta chain. Its cognate antigen is unknown. The CDR3 length is 13 residues. Trimming left V 1 base short and J 6 bases short, with 7 bases between. Per the germline V gene, CDR1 is KGHSH and CDR2 is LQKENI. This entry belongs to a study of T cell responses to AZD1222 COVID-19 vaccine. Study context: Second doses at about 4 or about 12 weeks were pooled.

The study, taken as a whole, reports: Most donors were white British and more were female, and clonal diversity was possibly underestimated. Along spike, vaccine-associated CD4 TCRs were found throughout, with dominance at 160-218 and 743-854.

TCRdb's table, derived via immunoSEQ multiplex PCR, lists solely in-frame clones and lacks some. The sample includes about 120,000 clones, approximately 90% of them seen just once. The rearrangement uses TRBV18 and TRBJ2-1, with D unresolved. This sample comprised peripheral blood, obtained on day 0 of AZD1222 vaccination. This TCR derives from an adult in good health. DNA of the CDR3: TGTGCCAGCTCACCACTGGTACTCAATGAGCAGTTCTTC. Protein sequence: CASSPLVLNEQFF.